This T cell receptor (beta chain) was found in a study of blood T cell repertoires in COVID-19. At the level of the study: The origin of the acute and convalescent COVID-19 samples was the United States, Italy and Spain.

Looked up from germline, CDR1 is SGHRS and CDR2 is YFSETQ. The V end lost 1 base, the J end lost 0 bases, and 14 bases lay between the germline ends. CDR3 size: 18 residues. Authors' methods: Amplifying reference gene primers gave estimates of nucleated cell counts. Sequencing was performed with immunoSEQ multiplex PCR; in TCRdb, only in-frame clones are kept and a portion is missing. V, J and clone size were drawn from that table, and D and trimming were deduced from the DNA. Among under 300,000 clones, around 85% were seen once, and the ten largest hold roughly 4.2%. The source of this sequence is a woman aged 35 to 49 with active or convalescent COVID-19. The chain has TRBV5-1 and TRBJ2-6; tentative D call: TRBD1 (6 bases). Source material: peripheral blood. CDR3 bases: TGCGCCAGCAGCTTGTCTCCGGGACACAACTCTGGGGCCAACGTCCTGACTTTC. This codes for CASSLSPGHNSGANVLTF.